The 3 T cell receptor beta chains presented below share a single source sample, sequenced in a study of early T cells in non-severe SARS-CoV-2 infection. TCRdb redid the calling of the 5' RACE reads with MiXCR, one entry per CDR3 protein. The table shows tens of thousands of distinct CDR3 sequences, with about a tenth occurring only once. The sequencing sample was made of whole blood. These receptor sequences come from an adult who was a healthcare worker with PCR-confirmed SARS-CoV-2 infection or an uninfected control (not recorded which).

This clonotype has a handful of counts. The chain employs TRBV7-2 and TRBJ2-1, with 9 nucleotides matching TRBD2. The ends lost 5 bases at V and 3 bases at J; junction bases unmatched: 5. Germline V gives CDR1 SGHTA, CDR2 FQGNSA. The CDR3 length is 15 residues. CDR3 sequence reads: CASSLSGRNYNEQFF. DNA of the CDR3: TGTGCCAGCAGCCTAAGCGGGAGGAACTACAATGAGCAGTTCTTC.

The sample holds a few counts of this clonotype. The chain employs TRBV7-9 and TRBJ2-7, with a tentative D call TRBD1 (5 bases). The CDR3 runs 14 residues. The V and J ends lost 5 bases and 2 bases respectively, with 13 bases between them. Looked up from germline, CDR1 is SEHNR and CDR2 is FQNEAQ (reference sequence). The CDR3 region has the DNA TGTGCCAGCAGCCCTAAACAGGAACCCTACGAGCAGTACTTC. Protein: CASSPKQEPYEQYF.

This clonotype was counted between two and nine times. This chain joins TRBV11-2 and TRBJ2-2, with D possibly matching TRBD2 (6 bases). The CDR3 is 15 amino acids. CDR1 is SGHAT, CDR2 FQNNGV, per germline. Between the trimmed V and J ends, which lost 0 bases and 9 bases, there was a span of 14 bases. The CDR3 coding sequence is TGTGCCAGCAGCTTAGATCTCACGGGAGTGCGGGAGCTGTTTTTT. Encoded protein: CASSLDLTGVRELFF.